One T cell receptor (beta chain) is described in this entry. The data originate from a study of blood T cell repertoires in COVID-19. The wider study: Specimens from acute and convalescent COVID-19 originated in the United States, Italy and Spain. T cells, B-cell-depleted T cells, or PBMCs supplied cDNA or gDNA.

In the original analysis: Scientists estimated how many nucleated cells there were by amplifying reference gene primers. Assay: immunoSEQ multiplex PCR; the TCRdb copy retains only in-frame clones and omits some. V, J and clone size reflect that table, while D and trimming were determined from the DNA. The table includes approximately 190,000 clones, almost 85% detected once. Trimming at V came to 6 bases and at J to 2 bases, leaving 5 bases not matched to a gene. The germline gives CDR1 SEHNR, CDR2 FQNEAQ (reference sequence). The CDR3 length is 14 residues. V is TRBV7-9 and J is TRBJ2-3; 7 positions agree with TRBD2. The receptor was isolated from a human donor with acute or convalescent COVID-19. The donor label of this sample is uncertain. Input material: peripheral blood. CDR3 amino acids: CASRVGGATDTQYF. The DNA of the CDR3 is TGTGCCAGCAGAGTGGGAGGGGCCACAGATACGCAGTATTTT.